This record looks at one TCR beta chain sequence and its context. Antigen specificity is unknown. The table came from immunoSEQ multiplex PCR; TCRdb's copy has only in-frame clones and leaves some out. The table includes 80,000 to 95,000 clones, about 83% detected once. Germline CDR1 SEHNR, CDR2 FQNEAQ (reference sequence). This CDR3 contains 15 residues. The V end lost 6 bases, the J end lost 4 bases, and 13 bases lay between the germline ends. This sample was included in a study of OX40 agonist ivuxolimab in advanced cancers. Notes on the study in general: With doses of 0.1-3.0 mg/kg, partial responders showed among the lowest clonal expansion. Among T cells, CD8+ cells averaged more expanded clones than CD4+ cells.

At baseline, cycle 4 day 1, and cycle 7 day 1, blood was sampled. The sample was CD4+ or CD8+ T cells sorted from blood, taken in a trial of the OX40 agonist ivuxolimab. The chain links TRBV7-9 to TRBJ2-6; weak D call: TRBD2 (6 bases). The source is an adult with an advanced solid tumor such as melanoma, head and neck, liver or kidney cancer. The CDR3, as DNA: TGTGCCAGCAGTCAGGGAGGAACCGGGGCCAACGTCCTGACTTTC. Translation gives CASSQGGTGANVLTF.